This TCR beta chain was sequenced in a study of T cell responses to AZD1222 COVID-19 vaccine. Repertoires were generated with immunoSEQ multiplex PCR, while TCRdb's copy carries only in-frame clones and drops some. Of about 120,000 clones listed, about 82% were seen once; the top ten hold about 16%. This clone appeared once. The target antigen is unknown. CDR1 is SEHNR, CDR2 FQNEAQ, per germline (reference sequence). CDR3 size: 15 residues. With 1 base removed from V and 4 bases from J, the gap between germline ends came to 14 bases. Study-wide results and caveats: Spike-specific TCR depth and breadth grew after two AZD1222 doses.

Here the sequenced sample was peripheral blood, taken 28 days after the second AZD1222 dose. This TCR was recovered from an adult who received the AZD1222 COVID-19 vaccine. This rearrangement joins TRBV7-9 to TRBJ2-7, with D possibly being TRBD1 (5 bases). The CDR3 loop reads CASSLVGPGQYEQYF. Written as DNA, the CDR3 is TGTGCCAGCAGCTTAGTCGGTCCAGGACAATACGAGCAGTACTTC.